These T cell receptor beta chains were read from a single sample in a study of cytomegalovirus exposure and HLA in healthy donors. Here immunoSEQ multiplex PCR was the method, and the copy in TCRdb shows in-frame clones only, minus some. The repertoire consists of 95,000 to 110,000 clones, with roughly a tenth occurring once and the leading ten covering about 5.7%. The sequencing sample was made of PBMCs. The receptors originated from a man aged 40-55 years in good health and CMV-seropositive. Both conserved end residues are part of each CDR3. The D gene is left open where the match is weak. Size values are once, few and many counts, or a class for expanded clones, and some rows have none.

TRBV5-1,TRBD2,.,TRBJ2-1,TGCGCCAGCAGGCTGACTAGCGGGAGCCCCTACAATGAGCAGTTCTTC,CASRLTSGSPYNEQFF
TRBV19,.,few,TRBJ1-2,TGTGCCAGTAGTATCGGTAACTTTAACTATGGCTACACCTTC,CASSIGNFNYGYTF
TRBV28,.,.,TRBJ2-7,TGTGCCAGCAGTTACTTCGCGGCGAGCCGGGAGCAGTACTTC,CASSYFAASREQYF
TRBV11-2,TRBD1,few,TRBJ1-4,TGTGCCAGCAGCTCTCTACACATTTGGACAGGGGGCTCGAAAAAACTGTTTTTT,CASSSLHIWTGGSKKLFF
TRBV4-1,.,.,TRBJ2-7,TGCGCCAGCAGCCCCTTGGAGGGAGGCAAGAACGAGCAGTACTTC,CASSPLEGGKNEQYF
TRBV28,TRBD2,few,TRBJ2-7,TGTGCCAGCAGTTTGACTAGCCCCACCCACGAGCAGTACTTC,CASSLTSPTHEQYF
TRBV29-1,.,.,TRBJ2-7,TGCAGCGTCGGCAGGGGGGAGTTCTACGAGCAGTACTTC,CSVGRGEFYEQYF
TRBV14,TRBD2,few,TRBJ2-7,TGTGCCAGCAGCCAAGATAGGAGATGGACTAGCGGGACCATCCAGTACGAGCAGTACTTC,CASSQDRRWTSGTIQYEQYF
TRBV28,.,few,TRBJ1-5,TGTGCCAGCAAGTCGTTGGTTACAGGTCGTCAGCCCCAGCATTTT,CASKSLVTGRQPQHF
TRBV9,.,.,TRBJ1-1,TGTGCCAGCAGCGTAGGGGGGCGCGCCACTGAAGCTTTCTTT,CASSVGGRATEAFF
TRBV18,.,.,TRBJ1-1,TGTGCCAGCTCTCCCCGGGGGAATATGAACACTGAAGCTTTCTTT,CASSPRGNMNTEAFF
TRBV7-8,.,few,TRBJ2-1,TGTGCCAGCAGCCCAAAGTCCGGTAGTAGCTCCTACAATGAGCAGTTCTTC,CASSPKSGSSSYNEQFF
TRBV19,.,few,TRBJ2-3,TGTGCCAGTAGTGCCCTAGCGTATACAGATACGCAGTATTTT,CASSALAYTDTQYF
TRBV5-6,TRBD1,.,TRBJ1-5,TGTGCCAGCAGCGAGGGACAGGGGCGACAGCCCCAGCATTTT,CASSEGQGRQPQHF
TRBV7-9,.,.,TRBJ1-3,TGTGCCGGCAGCTCCGAGGGCCTACGCGAAAGAAACACCATATATTTT,CAGSSEGLRERNTIYF
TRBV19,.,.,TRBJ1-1,TGTGCCTGTAGTACTGGAGCGAACACTGAAGCTTTCTTT,CACSTGANTEAFF
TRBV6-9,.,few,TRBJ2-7,TGTGCCAGCAGCCTCCCGGACAGTATCTCCTACGAGCAGTACTTC,CASSLPDSISYEQYF
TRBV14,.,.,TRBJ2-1,TGTGCCAGCAGCCAAACTTGGGAGCAGTTCTTC,CASSQTWEQFF
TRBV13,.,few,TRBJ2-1,TGTGCCAGCAGCGCCCGACTAGGCAATGAGCAGTTCTTC,CASSARLGNEQFF
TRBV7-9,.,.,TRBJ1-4,TGTGCCAGCAGCTTAGATCAGGGGAAACTGTTTTTT,CASSLDQGKLFF
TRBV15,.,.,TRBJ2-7,TGTGCCACCAGCAGAGATTGGACAGAATTGCACGAGCAGTACTTC,CATSRDWTELHEQYF
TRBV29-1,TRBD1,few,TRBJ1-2,TGCAGCGTTGCCCCGGACAGGGCAGGCTATGGCTACACCTTC,CSVAPDRAGYGYTF
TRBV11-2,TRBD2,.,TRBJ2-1,TGTGCCAGCAGCTTAGACCTAGCGGGCTCTGTTGAGCAGTTCTTC,CASSLDLAGSVEQFF
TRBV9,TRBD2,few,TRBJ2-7,TGTGCCAGCAGCGTTAGCGGGACTAGCTCCTACGAGCAGTACTTC,CASSVSGTSSYEQYF
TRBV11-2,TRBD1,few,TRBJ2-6,TGTGCCAGCAGCTTAACAGGGGGTTCTGGGGCCAACGCCCTGACTTTC,CASSLTGGSGANALTF
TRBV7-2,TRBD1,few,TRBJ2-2,TGTGCCAGCAGTATAACAGGGGGTACCGGGGAGCTGTTTTTT,CASSITGGTGELFF
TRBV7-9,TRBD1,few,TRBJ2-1,TGTGCCAGCAGCTCATGGACAGGCGCCAATGAGCAGTTCTTC,CASSSWTGANEQFF
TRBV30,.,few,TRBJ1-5,TGTGCCTGGAGTGGGCAGGGTCATCAGCCCCAGCATTTT,CAWSGQGHQPQHF
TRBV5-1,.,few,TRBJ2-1,TGCGCCAGCAGCTTGGGAGACTCTTACAATGAGCAGTTCTTC,CASSLGDSYNEQFF
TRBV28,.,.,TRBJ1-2,TGTGCCAGCAGTTCGGGAGTGGGGTCGGGGTATGGCTACACCTTC,CASSSGVGSGYGYTF
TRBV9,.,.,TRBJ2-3,TGTGCCAGCAGCGTAGCAGGGCGGTTTAGGAGCACAGATACGCAGTATTTT,CASSVAGRFRSTDTQYF
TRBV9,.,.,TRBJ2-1,TGTGCCAGCAGCCCCACTGACAATGAGCAGTTCTTC,CASSPTDNEQFF
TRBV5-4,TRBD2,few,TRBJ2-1,TGTGCCAGCAGCTTGGGTTACGGACTAGCGGGAGATGATGAGCAGTTCTTC,CASSLGYGLAGDDEQFF
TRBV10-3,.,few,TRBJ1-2,TGTGCCATCAGTCCCCAGGAGGGGGGCTACACCTTC,CAISPQEGGYTF
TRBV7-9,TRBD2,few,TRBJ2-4,TGTGCCAGCAGCCACCCTAGCGGGAGCATTGACATTCAGTACTTC,CASSHPSGSIDIQYF
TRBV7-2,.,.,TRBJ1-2,TGTGCCAGCAGCCCCGCAGGCACCTATGGCTACACCTTC,CASSPAGTYGYTF
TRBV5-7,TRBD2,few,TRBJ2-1,TGTGCCAGCAGCGGGCCCCTTTTGCGGGAGAGATATAATGAGCAGTTCTTC,CASSGPLLRERYNEQFF
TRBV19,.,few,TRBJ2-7,TGTGCCAGTAGTATCTTAGCGTTCAATCTTGCCCTTTCCTACGAGCAGTACTTC,CASSILAFNLALSYEQYF